The entry that follows covers one T cell receptor (beta chain) sequence. The antigen it binds to is not known. No base quality information exists; no much larger clone differs at one position. The data belong to a study of blood T cell repertoires in COVID-19 (dated by TCRdb to the early 2020s). In the study overall: Samples covering the acute and convalescent phases of COVID-19 were provided by collaborators in the United States, Italy and Spain. A de-identified subject ID, COVID-19 status, age in years and sex were almost always included in the sample metadata. The material from the prospective study consisted of cDNA or gDNA derived from T cells, B-cell-depleted T cells, or PBMCs. Deeply sampled blood TCRbeta repertoires from subjects exposed to, actively infected with, or recovered from COVID-19 were included in the dataset. The samples were drawn from two sources: the first 160 participants of the ongoing ImmuneRACE study, and 1,254 subjects contributed by 6 global collaborators. The repertoires were released in a freely available public database intended as a resource for research on the immune response to SARS-CoV-2. Where HLA class I and class II types were available, the types were taken from metadata supplied by the sample provider, not from assay-based typing.

Findings and caveats that apply to the study as a whole: The amount of clinical and demographic metadata varied by source and participant and was provided uncurated.

From cysteine to phenylalanine, the CDR3 is 15 amino acids long. The CDR3 DNA has 45 bases and is translated from base 1. V is pruned by 0 bases and J by 4 bases, leaving 3 bases of the junction without a gene match. CDR1 and CDR2 were assigned from the germline V gene (reference sequence) as LNHNV and YYDKDF. The immunoSEQ Assay, a bias-controlled multiplex PCR, was used to amplify TCRbeta CDR3 regions from genomic DNA. In the paper's pipeline: The number of nucleated cells in each sample was estimated from the amplification of reference gene primers within the assay. Sequence reads were collapsed and filtered to measure the absolute abundance of every unique TCRbeta CDR3 rearrangement. For each sample, productive Simpson clonality was calculated by taking the square root of Simpson's diversity index across productive rearrangements. TCRdb took this table from immuneACCESS and kept in-frame rearrangements with V and J called. Such tables lack part of the clones; where checked against another copy, unresolved V genes explain under half of the gap, and the rest is unexplained. V and J calls and clone size are those listed in that table; D and trimming were worked out from the DNA. The sample table contains some 180,000 clones; only one count was recorded for about 83% of them. Under 3.5% of the sample is held by the ten biggest clonotypes.

In Seattle, one collaborating source enrolled patients while the infection was active and tracked those patients longitudinally over the course of disease. The collaborating institutions used their own protocols to collect whole blood in K2EDTA tubes. For TCRbeta analysis, collaborator samples were shipped as frozen whole blood, as isolated PBMCs, or as DNA extracted from either sample type. The receptor chain draws on TRBV15 and TRBJ1-3, with 7 bases aligning to TRBD1. This sequence was found in a woman of 80 years or more with COVID-19, enrolled during active disease. The sequencing input was peripheral blood. The CDR3 amino acid sequence is: CATSRDQGGGNTIYF. In nucleotides, the sequence is TGTGCCACCAGCAGAGATCAGGGGGGAGGAAACACCATATATTTT.